The rows below give T cell receptor beta chains drawn from one sample of a study of CD8 T cells in Susac syndrome. MiXCR, run by TCRdb on the immunoSEQ multiplex PCR reads, gives a single entry per CDR3 protein. The sample lists roughly 150,000 distinct CDR3 sequences, 95% occurring once. Sequencing was done on a sample of CD4+ T cells from PBMCs. These TCRs come from a human donor with Susac syndrome. Both conserved end residues are part of each CDR3. Fields, in order: J gene, V gene, D gene, CDR3 protein, CDR3 DNA. D genes are given only for firm matches.

j_gene: TRBJ2-2
v_gene: TRBV7-2
d_gene: TRBD2
CDR3aa: CASSSESGVVGELFF
CDR3nt: TGTGCCAGCAGCTCGGAGAGCGGGGTAGTCGGGGAGCTGTTTTTT

j_gene: TRBJ2-1
v_gene: TRBV9
d_gene: -
CDR3aa: CASSVGRFDEQFF
CDR3nt: TGTGCCAGCAGCGTAGGAAGGTTCGATGAGCAGTTCTTC

j_gene: TRBJ1-2
v_gene: TRBV7-2
d_gene: TRBD1
CDR3aa: CASSQMQGASYGYTF
CDR3nt: TGTGCCAGCAGCCAGATGCAGGGGGCGTCGTATGGCTACACCTTC

j_gene: TRBJ2-1
v_gene: TRBV4-1
d_gene: -
CDR3aa: CASSQDTRVSYNEQFF
CDR3nt: TGCGCCAGCAGCCAAGATACACGGGTCTCCTACAATGAGCAGTTCTTC

j_gene: TRBJ2-7
v_gene: TRBV20-1
d_gene: TRBD1
CDR3aa: CSARDPNLGQGVRQYF
CDR3nt: TGCAGTGCTAGAGACCCCAACCTGGGACAGGGGGTCAGGCAGTACTTC

j_gene: TRBJ1-4
v_gene: TRBV3-1
d_gene: -
CDR3aa: CASSRTELPEKLFF
CDR3nt: TGTGCCAGCAGCCGCACGGAACTCCCTGAAAAACTGTTTTTT

j_gene: TRBJ2-7
v_gene: TRBV3-1
d_gene: TRBD1
CDR3aa: CASSQALGQGGSYEQYF
CDR3nt: TGTGCCAGCAGCCAAGCACTGGGACAGGGTGGATCCTACGAGCAGTACTTC

j_gene: TRBJ2-2
v_gene: TRBV7-9
d_gene: -
CDR3aa: CASSPGRMNTGELFF
CDR3nt: TGTGCCAGCAGCCCGGGACGTATGAACACCGGGGAGCTGTTTTTT

j_gene: TRBJ2-3
v_gene: TRBV6-1
d_gene: -
CDR3aa: CASSDGSAGLNTQYF
CDR3nt: TGTGCCAGCAGTGACGGGAGCGCGGGGTTAAATACGCAGTATTTT

j_gene: TRBJ2-5
v_gene: TRBV7-8
d_gene: -
CDR3aa: CASSLNNVQETQYF
CDR3nt: TGTGCCAGCAGCTTAAACAACGTACAAGAGACCCAGTACTTC